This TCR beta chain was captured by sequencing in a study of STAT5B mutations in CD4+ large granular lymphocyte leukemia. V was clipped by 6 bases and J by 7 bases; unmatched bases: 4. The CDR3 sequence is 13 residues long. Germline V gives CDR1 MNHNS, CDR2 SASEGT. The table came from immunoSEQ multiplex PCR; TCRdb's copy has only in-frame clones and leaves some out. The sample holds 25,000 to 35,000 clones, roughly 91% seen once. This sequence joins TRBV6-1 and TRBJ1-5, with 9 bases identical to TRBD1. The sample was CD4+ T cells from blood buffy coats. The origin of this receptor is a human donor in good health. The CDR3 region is CASRQGTGQPQHF. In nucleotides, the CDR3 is TGTGCCAGCAGGCAAGGGACAGGGCAGCCCCAGCATTTT.